The 32 T cell receptor beta chains below come from one sample, sequenced in a study of cytomegalovirus exposure and HLA in healthy donors. PCR amplification relied on 60 Vbeta primers (plus 13 Jbeta primers). Assay used: immunoSEQ multiplex PCR; TCRdb lists only in-frame clones, some missing. The data contain about 130,000 clones, about 81% of them seen just once; the ten biggest clones take up under 6%. Sequencing used PBMCs. The receptors were gathered from a woman between 40 and 55 years old in good health and CMV-seropositive.

The rearrangement links TRBV19 to TRBJ2-1; tentative D call: TRBD1 (5 bases). Germline CDR1 and CDR2: LNHDA and SQIVND (reference sequence). The V gene lost 4 bases and the J gene lost 6 bases, with 7 bases spanning the gap. This CDR3 is 12 amino acids long. The CDR3 sequence is CASSTGFNEQFF. CDR3 bases: TGTGCCAGTAGTACAGGGTTCAATGAGCAGTTCTTC. Complete variable domain (other parts from reference TRBV19 and TRBJ2-1): DGGITQSPKYLFRKEGQNVTLSCEQNLNHDAMYWYRQDPGQGLRLIYYSQIVNDFQKGDIAEGYSVSREKKESFPLTVTSAQKNPTAFYLCASSTGFNEQFFGPGTRLTVL.

The chain employs TRBV7-9 and TRBJ2-7; D is perhaps TRBD2 (6 bases). CDR3 length: 15 amino acids. Germline CDR1 is SEHNR and CDR2 is FQNEAQ (reference sequence). V was cut by 5 bases and J by 1 base, with 15 bases left in between. The CDR3 reads CASSNAGTGSYEQYF. CDR3 nucleotide sequence: TGTGCCAGCAGCAACGCCGGGACTGGGTCCTACGAGCAGTACTTC.

This chain links TRBV18 with TRBJ2-7; 8 nucleotides agree with TRBD1. Germline assignment: CDR1 KGHSH and CDR2 LQKENI. CDR3 length equals 13 residues. The V gene end was trimmed by 4 bases and the J gene end by 2 bases; junction bases not matched to a gene: 1. The CDR3 DNA sequence: TGTGCCAGCTCACAGGGACAGGCCTACGAGCAGTACTTC. Encoded protein: CASSQGQAYEQYF.

This clone turned up a few times. V and J are TRBV6-1 and TRBJ1-5; perhaps TRBD1 as D (5 bases). Trimming shortened V by 3 bases and J by 2 bases, and 11 bases separated the two germline ends. The CDR3 runs 15 residues. The germline V gene has CDR1 MNHNS and CDR2 SASEGT. The CDR3: CASSDQGLGNQPQHF. The CDR3 DNA is TGTGCCAGCAGTGACCAGGGCTTAGGCAATCAGCCCCAGCATTTT.

V and J are TRBV28 and TRBJ1-4; the match to TRBD1 covers 10 bases. Germline V gene lookup returns CDR1 MDHEN and CDR2 SYDVKM. CDR3 length equals 14 residues. The ends lost 7 bases at V and 8 bases at J; junction bases unmatched: 7. The CDR3 here is CASTRTGGWEKLFF. The CDR3 DNA reads as TGTGCCAGCACGCGGACAGGGGGGTGGGAAAAACTGTTTTTT. The whole variable domain, filled in from reference TRBV28 and TRBJ1-4, reads DVKVTQSSRYLVKRTGEKVFLECVQDMDHENMFWYRQDPGLGLRLIYFSYDVKMKEKGDIPEGYSVSREKKERFSLILESASTNQTSMYLCASTRTGGWEKLFFGSGTQLSVL.

The chain uses TRBV29-1 and TRBJ2-7; TRBD1 matches at 11 bases. The V gene's germline CDR1 is SQVTM and CDR2 ANQGSEA. The CDR3 consists of 15 residues. V trimming: 1 base; J trimming: 9 bases; junction bases outside the gene matches: 11. CDR3 residues: CSVEGGGQGAPGQYF. DNA for the CDR3: TGCAGCGTTGAAGGCGGAGGACAGGGGGCCCCGGGGCAGTACTTC.

This clone came up a few times. The chain recombines TRBV7-9 with TRBJ2-1, with D possibly matching TRBD2 (5 bases). This CDR3 is built from 17 residues. Trimming stripped 5 bases from V and 4 bases from J, with 21 bases between. In germline, CDR1 is SEHNR, CDR2 FQNEAQ (reference sequence). CDR3 coding DNA: TGTGCCAGCAGCCCGCCTTTATACGAGGGCCTGTACAATGAGCAGTTCTTC. Encoded protein: CASSPPLYEGLYNEQFF.

The genes are TRBV7-3 and TRBJ2-2, with unresolved D. The germline V gene has CDR1 SGHTA and CDR2 FQGTGA. Trimming removed 5 bases from V and 3 bases from J, with 4 bases in between. The CDR3 is made up of 12 amino acids. The CDR3 coding sequence is TGTGCCAGCAGCCTTTACACCGGGGAGCTGTTTTTT. Residues: CASSLYTGELFF. The full variable domain, with the rest looked up from reference TRBV7-3 and TRBJ2-2, is GAGVSQTPSNKVTEKGKYVELRCDPISGHTALYWYRQSLGQGPEFLIYFQGTGAADDSGLPNDRFFAVRPEGSVSTLKIQRTERGDSAVYLCASSLYTGELFFGEGSRLTVL.

The V and J genes are TRBV15 and TRBJ2-5; 7 bases are a match to TRBD1. The V and J ends lost 1 base and 7 bases, in that order; junction bases with no gene match: 9. CDR3 size: 15 residues. Germline V lookup: CDR1 LNHNV, CDR2 YYDKDF (reference sequence). The CDR3 region has the DNA TGTGCCACCAGCAGAGCGTGGGGACAGTCGCGGACCCAGTACTTC. This codes for CATSRAWGQSRTQYF.

In this sample, this clone turned up once. The chain combines TRBV11-2 with TRBJ1-5; D ambiguous. Per germline, CDR1 SGHAT and CDR2 FQNNGV. V lost 1 base, J lost 4 bases, and 5 bases lay in between. The CDR3 has 13 amino acids. In DNA, the CDR3 is TGTGCCAGCAGCTTAGGCAGGAATCAGCCCCAGCATTTT. Its protein is CASSLGRNQPQHF.

DNA of the CDR3: TGTGCCAGCAGTTTCGTAGCGGGAGGGTACGAGCAGTACTTC. It is translated as CASSFVAGGYEQYF. This rearrangement joins TRBV28 to TRBJ2-7, with 11 bases identical to TRBD2. The CDR3 covers 14 residues. Trimming cost V 3 bases and J 4 bases; bases outside gene matches: 2. The germline V gene has CDR1 MDHEN and CDR2 SYDVKM.

This sequence joins TRBV11-2 and TRBJ1-3; D unresolved. The V gene lost 2 bases and the J gene lost 3 bases, with 8 bases spanning the gap. The CDR3 is 14 amino acids. Germline V lookup: CDR1 SGHAT, CDR2 FQNNGV. The CDR3 spells CASSLSGGGNTIYF. CDR3 DNA sequence: TGTGCCAGCAGCTTAAGTGGAGGTGGAAACACCATATATTTT. Filled out from reference TRBV11-2 and TRBJ1-3, the complete variable domain reads EAGVAQSPRYKIIEKRQSVAFWCNPISGHATLYWYQQILGQGPKLLIQFQNNGVVDDSQLPKDRFSAERLKGVDSTLKIQPAKLEDSAVYLCASSLSGGGNTIYFGEGSWLTVV.

J is TRBJ2-5 and V is TRBV5-4; tentative D call: TRBD2 (5 bases). Between the trimmed V and J ends, which lost 5 bases and 3 bases, there was a span of 17 bases. The CDR3 consists of 15 residues. Germline CDR1 SGHNT, CDR2 YYREEE (reference sequence). The CDR3 region is CASRSAVGRKETQYF. The CDR3 DNA sequence: TGTGCCAGCAGGTCAGCGGTAGGGAGAAAAGAGACCCAGTACTTC.

Note on this clone: This CDR3 fails to terminate in the conserved phenylalanine or tryptophan, so it likely reflects a read error. The rearrangement joins TRBV28 to TRBJ2-7; tentatively, D is TRBD2 (6 bases). Trimming removed 6 bases from V and 4 bases from J, with 16 bases in between. The CDR3 spans 14 residues. Germline-derived CDR1 and CDR2 are MDHEN and SYDVKM. This CDR3 is CASRGGVLGYEQYL. Written as DNA, the CDR3 is TGTGCCAGCAGGGGGGGAGTCCTTGGTTACGAGCAGTACCTC.

This clone appeared a few times. V usage is TRBV11-3 and J usage is TRBJ1-2; tentatively, D is TRBD1 (6 bases). Trimming removed 0 bases from V and 5 bases from J, with 13 bases in between. The CDR3 is made up of 15 amino acids. Germline loops: CDR1 SGHNT, CDR2 YENEEA. CDR3 in DNA: TGTGCCAGCAGCTTAGACCGGACAGATTGGTATGGCTACACCTTC. Translated, it gives CASSLDRTDWYGYTF.

The chain couples TRBV4-1 to TRBJ2-5, with 10 bases matching TRBD1. The CDR3 loop spans 15 amino acids. Germline CDR1 MGHRA, CDR2 YSYEKL. The V segment lost 4 bases and the J segment 5 bases; nucleotides outside the gene matches: 7. CDR3 amino acids: CASSPLTGGYETQYF. The CDR3 nucleotides are TGCGCCAGCAGCCCGTTGACAGGGGGCTATGAGACCCAGTACTTC.

V usage is TRBV4-2 and J usage is TRBJ1-4, with D hard to call. The germline V gene encodes CDR1 LGHNA and CDR2 YNFKEQ. V was cut by 0 bases and J by 0 bases, with 8 bases left in between. CDR3 length equals 16 residues. In DNA form, the CDR3 reads TGTGCCAGCAGCCAAGACCCGGGAGCAACTAATGAAAAACTGTTTTTT. This sequence encodes CASSQDPGATNEKLFF.

The V gene is TRBV11-2, the J gene TRBJ1-2; 8 positions match TRBD1. The V segment lost 8 bases and the J segment 5 bases; nucleotides outside the gene matches: 7. The length of the CDR3 is 13 residues. Germline V gene sequence: CDR1 SGHAT, CDR2 FQNNGV. CDR3 in amino acids: CASGRGLEYGYTF. Written as DNA, the CDR3 is TGTGCCAGCGGCAGGGGGCTGGAATATGGCTACACCTTC.

The chain joins TRBV19 to TRBJ1-5, with a possible D match to TRBD1 (5 bases). This CDR3 is 13 amino acids long. The germline gives CDR1 LNHDA, CDR2 SQIVND (reference sequence). V dropped 5 bases and J dropped 4 bases, with 9 bases sitting between them. The CDR3 DNA reads as TGTGCCAGTAGTGTGGGGCCGAATCAGCCCCAGCATTTT. Translating gives CASSVGPNQPQHF.

This rearrangement joins TRBV6-6 to TRBJ2-7, with TRBD2 matching over 7 bases. Germline V gene lookup returns CDR1 MNHNY and CDR2 SVGAGI (reference sequence). The length of the CDR3 is 14 residues. With V trimmed by 4 bases and J by 7 bases, 10 bases remained unmatched. The CDR3 DNA reads as TGTGCCAGCAGTTCGAGGGCGGGGGTGTGGGAGCAGTACTTC. Its protein is CASSSRAGVWEQYF.

The CDR3 region has the DNA TGTGCCAGTAGTGCAGGACAGGGGGCCCGCTACGAGCAGTACTTC. Its translation: CASSAGQGARYEQYF. The gene calls are TRBV19 and TRBJ2-7; 11 nucleotides match TRBD1. Germline trimming cut 5 bases from V and 3 bases from J; bases unmatched to any gene: 6. Germline-derived CDR1 and CDR2 are LNHDA and SQIVND (reference sequence). The CDR3 is 15 amino acids.

The chain recombines TRBV6-6 with TRBJ1-3, with D possibly TRBD1 on 5 matching bases. Germline V gene lookup returns CDR1 MNHNY and CDR2 SVGAGI (reference sequence). The V gene lost 5 bases and the J gene lost 0 bases, with 11 bases spanning the gap. The CDR3 spans 15 residues. CDR3 region: CASSTDRSSGNTIYF. CDR3 nucleotides: TGTGCCAGCAGTACCGACAGAAGCTCTGGAAACACCATATATTTT.

The chain combines TRBV6-1 with TRBJ1-1; D is possibly TRBD1 (5 bases). Trimming removed 6 bases at V and 4 bases at J, with 15 bases between. Germline CDR1 reads MNHNS; CDR2 reads SASEGT. This CDR3 region has 14 residues. The CDR3 here is CASRGREQSTEAFF. CDR3 bases: TGTGCCAGCAGGGGCAGGGAACAGAGCACTGAAGCTTTCTTT.

The chain joins TRBV6-5 to TRBJ1-2; tentatively, D is TRBD1 (6 bases). V was cut by 0 bases and J by 8 bases, with 16 bases left in between. This CDR3 region has 15 residues. Germline V gives CDR1 MNHEY, CDR2 SVGAGI. For the CDR3, the DNA is TGTGCCAGCAGTTACTCGCCGGGGCAGGGGTTGGGCTACACCTTC. It translates to CASSYSPGQGLGYTF.

V is TRBV5-1 and J is TRBJ1-1; 9 bases agree with TRBD1. V was clipped by 4 bases and J by 1 base; unmatched bases: 8. Germline CDR1 reads SGHRS; CDR2 reads YFSETQ. The CDR3 extends over 16 amino acids. DNA of the CDR3: TGCGCCAGCAGCACGGTTGGACAGGGGCGGAACACTGAAGCTTTCTTT. Its protein is CASSTVGQGRNTEAFF.

This chain connects TRBV28 to TRBJ1-5, with 7 bases that match TRBD1. V was clipped by 9 bases and J by 2 bases; unmatched bases: 4. The CDR3 sequence is 13 residues long. Per germline, CDR1 MDHEN and CDR2 SYDVKM. CDR3 in DNA: TGTGCCAGTTACAGGGGAGGCAATCAGCCCCAGCATTTT. Protein: CASYRGGNQPQHF.

J is TRBJ2-1 and V is TRBV6-6, with 7 nucleotides matching TRBD1. CDR1 and CDR2 from the germline V gene are MNHNY and SVGAGI (reference sequence). The ends lost 7 bases at V and 3 bases at J; junction bases unmatched: 6. The CDR3 has 14 residues. CDR3 residues: CASTLTGNYNEQFF. As DNA, the CDR3 is TGTGCCAGCACCCTGACAGGGAACTACAATGAGCAGTTCTTC.

The chain couples TRBV15 to TRBJ2-5; 13 nucleotides match TRBD2. Unmatched junction bases numbered 7, after V lost 0 bases and J lost 3 bases. CDR1 is LNHNV and CDR2 is YYDKDF in the germline V gene (reference sequence). This CDR3 comprises 18 residues. The CDR3 reads CATSRDWTSGGREETQYF. CDR3 sequence (DNA): TGTGCCACCAGCAGAGATTGGACTAGCGGGGGTCGGGAAGAGACCCAGTACTTC.

The J gene is TRBJ1-2, the V gene TRBV27, with D tentatively TRBD1 (5 bases). The CDR3 runs to 16 residues. The germline V gene encodes CDR1 MNHEY and CDR2 SMNVEV (reference sequence). Trimming left V 5 bases short and J 3 bases short, with 19 bases between. CDR3 sequence: CASSGVRGGIDYGYTF. The CDR3 DNA is TGTGCCAGCAGTGGGGTGCGGGGGGGGATCGACTATGGCTACACCTTC.

The chain links TRBV2 to TRBJ1-3; no clear D. Germline V gene sequence: CDR1 SNHLY, CDR2 FYNNEI. CDR3 length: 15 amino acids. V was clipped by 7 bases and J by 0 bases, with 13 bases between them. CDR3 residues: CASTRTGSSGNTIYF. The CDR3 DNA sequence: TGTGCCAGCACTCGGACGGGAAGCTCTGGAAACACCATATATTTT.

The genes are TRBV5-1 and TRBJ2-5; 12 positions agree with TRBD2. This CDR3 spans 15 amino acids. CDR1 and CDR2 (germline): SGHRS, YFSETQ. Trimming removed 3 bases from V and 5 bases from J; junction bases left unmatched: 5. CDR3 DNA: TGCGCCAGCAGCTCCGGACTAGCGGGGACTGAGACCCAGTACTTC. Translating it yields CASSSGLAGTETQYF. The whole variable domain, remainder taken from reference TRBV5-1 and TRBJ2-5, is KAGVTQTPRYLIKTRGQQVTLSCSPISGHRSVSWYQQTPGQGLQFLFEYFSETQRNKGNFPGRFSGRQFSNSRSEMNVSTLELGDSALYLCASSSGLAGTETQYFGPGTRLLVL.

V is TRBV9 and J is TRBJ2-3; the match to TRBD2 covers 10 bases. CDR3 length equals 19 residues. Trimming removed 0 bases from V and 5 bases from J; junction bases left unmatched: 15. The germline gives CDR1 SGDLS, CDR2 YYNGEE. CDR3 protein: CASSVAIMGAGGPVDTQYF. The CDR3 DNA reads as TGTGCCAGCAGCGTAGCTATTATGGGAGCGGGGGGGCCGGTAGATACGCAGTATTTT. Full variable domain (remainder filled in from reference TRBV9 and TRBJ2-3): DSGVTQTPKHLITATGQRVTLRCSPRSGDLSVYWYQQSLDQGLQFLIQYYNGEERAKGNILERFSAQQFPDLHSELNLSSLELGDSALYFCASSVAIMGAGGPVDTQYFGPGTRLTVL.